A selection of T cell receptor beta chains follows, all from one sample in a study of T cell responses to AZD1222 COVID-19 vaccine. The assay was immunoSEQ multiplex PCR, and TCRdb's table has in-frame clones only and misses some. The top ten clones hold 8% to 13% of a sample with tens of thousands of clones, around 84% of them seen once. Sequenced here: peripheral blood, sampled 28 days after the second AZD1222 dose. The receptors stem from an adult who received the AZD1222 COVID-19 vaccine. The CDR3 runs from the conserved cysteine through the conserved F or W. Fields, in order: CDR3 length, clone size, J gene, V gene, D gene, CDR3 protein, CDR3 DNA. A D gene is named only where the DNA matches it firmly. Expanded clones are given a class, and other clones once, few, many or no size at all.

len: 15; abundance: .; j_gene: TRBJ1-2; v_gene: TRBV7-2; d_gene: .; CDR3aa: CASSTGQYPTYGYTF; CDR3nt: TGTGCCAGCAGCACCGGACAGTACCCCACTTATGGCTACACCTTC
len: 12; abundance: once; j_gene: TRBJ1-1; v_gene: TRBV10-2; d_gene: .; CDR3aa: CASREVRTEAFF; CDR3nt: TGCGCCAGCAGGGAAGTTCGGACTGAAGCTTTCTTT
len: 15; abundance: .; j_gene: TRBJ2-4; v_gene: TRBV7-8; d_gene: TRBD2; CDR3aa: CASSLASGMGNIQYF; CDR3nt: TGTGCCAGCAGCTTAGCTAGCGGGATGGGGAACATTCAGTACTTC
len: 15; abundance: .; j_gene: TRBJ2-3; v_gene: TRBV7-8; d_gene: TRBD1; CDR3aa: CASSLPAGGQDTQYF; CDR3nt: TGTGCCAGCAGCTTACCAGCAGGGGGCCAAGATACGCAGTATTTT
len: 16; abundance: few; j_gene: TRBJ2-3; v_gene: TRBV15; d_gene: TRBD1; CDR3aa: CATSRRSGTGTDTQYF; CDR3nt: TGTGCCACCAGCAGAAGGTCGGGGACAGGCACAGATACGCAGTATTTT
len: 14; abundance: .; j_gene: TRBJ2-4; v_gene: TRBV7-2; d_gene: .; CDR3aa: CASSPARAKNIQYF; CDR3nt: TGTGCCAGCAGCCCCGCACGAGCCAAAAACATTCAGTACTTC
len: 15; abundance: .; j_gene: TRBJ1-2; v_gene: TRBV6-1; d_gene: .; CDR3aa: CASSEASSTAYGYTF; CDR3nt: TGTGCCAGCAGTGAAGCTTCGTCGACGGCCTATGGCTACACCTTC
len: 17; abundance: .; j_gene: TRBJ1-5; v_gene: TRBV2; d_gene: TRBD1; CDR3aa: CASSGGTATPANQPQHF; CDR3nt: TGTGCCAGCAGTGGGGGGACAGCCACACCAGCCAATCAGCCCCAGCATTTT
len: 17; abundance: .; j_gene: TRBJ1-1; v_gene: TRBV5-1; d_gene: TRBD1; CDR3aa: CASNQNPGQGVNTEAFF; CDR3nt: TGCGCCAGCAACCAGAACCCGGGACAGGGAGTGAACACTGAAGCTTTCTTT
len: 17; abundance: .; j_gene: TRBJ1-5; v_gene: TRBV5-1; d_gene: TRBD1; CDR3aa: CASSRTQGGIGNQPQHF; CDR3nt: TGCGCCAGCAGCCGTACACAGGGGGGAATAGGGAATCAGCCCCAGCATTTT
len: 14; abundance: .; j_gene: TRBJ2-6; v_gene: TRBV3-1/TRBV3-2; d_gene: .; CDR3aa: CASSQGNGANVLTF; CDR3nt: TGTGCCAGCAGCCAGGGTAACGGGGCCAACGTCCTGACTTTC
len: 15; abundance: few; j_gene: TRBJ2-7; v_gene: TRBV5-1; d_gene: .; CDR3aa: CASSLGGQLTYEQYF; CDR3nt: TGCGCCAGCAGCTTGGGGGGGCAGCTTACCTACGAGCAGTACTTC
len: 18; abundance: .; j_gene: TRBJ1-3; v_gene: TRBV4-2; d_gene: TRBD1; CDR3aa: CASSQDGRDRSSGNTIYF; CDR3nt: TGTGCCAGCAGCCAAGATGGAAGGGACAGGAGCTCTGGAAACACCATATATTTT
len: 15; abundance: .; j_gene: TRBJ1-6; v_gene: TRBV4-2; d_gene: .; CDR3aa: CASSQSTEHNSPLHF; CDR3nt: TGTGCCAGCAGCCAAAGTACAGAGCATAATTCACCCCTCCACTTT
len: 12; abundance: .; j_gene: TRBJ2-7; v_gene: TRBV10-3; d_gene: .; CDR3aa: CAISVSGYEQYF; CDR3nt: TGTGCCATCAGTGTGTCAGGCTACGAGCAGTACTTC
len: 14; abundance: .; j_gene: TRBJ2-4; v_gene: TRBV2; d_gene: .; CDR3aa: CASSGRGAKNIQYF; CDR3nt: TGTGCCAGCAGTGGGCGGGGAGCCAAAAACATTCAGTACTTC
len: 14; abundance: .; j_gene: TRBJ1-3; v_gene: TRBV10-3; d_gene: .; CDR3aa: CAIRAGDSGNTIYF; CDR3nt: TGTGCCATCAGGGCAGGGGATTCTGGAAACACCATATATTTT
len: 14; abundance: .; j_gene: TRBJ1-6; v_gene: TRBV5-1; d_gene: TRBD1; CDR3aa: CASSQAGGLSPLHF; CDR3nt: TGCGCCAGCAGCCAGGCAGGGGGCCTTTCACCCCTCCACTTT
len: 12; abundance: .; j_gene: TRBJ2-5; v_gene: TRBV19; d_gene: .; CDR3aa: CASSTGGETQYF; CDR3nt: TGTGCCAGTAGCACAGGTGGCGAGACCCAGTACTTC
len: 15; abundance: .; j_gene: TRBJ1-1; v_gene: TRBV5-1; d_gene: TRBD1; CDR3aa: CASSPPRGRETEAFF; CDR3nt: TGCGCCAGCAGCCCACCCAGGGGGCGGGAGACTGAAGCTTTCTTT
len: 12; abundance: .; j_gene: TRBJ2-7; v_gene: TRBV27; d_gene: TRBD1; CDR3aa: CARRQGAYEQYF; CDR3nt: TGTGCCAGAAGACAGGGGGCCTACGAGCAGTACTTC
len: 17; abundance: .; j_gene: TRBJ2-7; v_gene: TRBV15; d_gene: TRBD2; CDR3aa: CATSSQKGLAGAGEQYF; CDR3nt: TGTGCCACCAGCAGCCAGAAGGGACTAGCGGGAGCCGGCGAGCAGTACTTC
len: 12; abundance: .; j_gene: TRBJ2-7; v_gene: TRBV19; d_gene: .; CDR3aa: CASSIGGKQQYF; CDR3nt: TGTGCCAGTAGTATCGGCGGAAAGCAGCAGTACTTC
len: 17; abundance: once; j_gene: TRBJ1-5; v_gene: TRBV19; d_gene: TRBD1; CDR3aa: CASSIYGDSGGSQPQHF; CDR3nt: TGTGCCAGTAGTATATACGGGGACAGCGGAGGGAGTCAGCCCCAGCATTTT
len: 15; abundance: .; j_gene: TRBJ2-7; v_gene: TRBV3-1/TRBV3-2; d_gene: TRBD2; CDR3aa: CASSQETSGFWEQYF; CDR3nt: TGTGCCAGCAGCCAAGAGACTAGCGGCTTTTGGGAGCAGTACTTC
len: 17; abundance: .; j_gene: TRBJ1-4; v_gene: TRBV3-1/TRBV3-2; d_gene: .; CDR3aa: CASRAGILSRGGEKLFF; CDR3nt: TGTGCCAGCAGGGCCGGGATTCTGAGCCGAGGAGGAGAAAAACTGTTTTTT
len: 15; abundance: .; j_gene: TRBJ2-7; v_gene: TRBV6-5; d_gene: TRBD1; CDR3aa: CASSSTGTGVYEQYF; CDR3nt: TGTGCCAGCAGTTCCACCGGGACAGGGGTCTACGAGCAGTACTTC
len: 14; abundance: once; j_gene: TRBJ2-1; v_gene: TRBV25-1; d_gene: .; CDR3aa: CASSEKTGYNEQFF; CDR3nt: TGTGCCAGCAGTGAAAAGACAGGTTACAATGAGCAGTTCTTC
len: 12; abundance: medium-sized; j_gene: TRBJ1-1; v_gene: TRBV9; d_gene: .; CDR3aa: CASTSTRGEAFF; CDR3nt: TGTGCCAGCACCTCCACCAGGGGTGAAGCTTTCTTT
len: 15; abundance: .; j_gene: TRBJ1-2; v_gene: TRBV7-8; d_gene: .; CDR3aa: CASSPPRGSNYGYTF; CDR3nt: TGTGCCAGCAGCCCACCACGGGGGTCAAACTATGGCTACACCTTC
len: 12; abundance: .; j_gene: TRBJ2-7; v_gene: TRBV19; d_gene: .; CDR3aa: CASSRGPYEQYF; CDR3nt: TGTGCCAGTAGTCGGGGCCCCTACGAGCAGTACTTC
len: 15; abundance: .; j_gene: TRBJ1-2; v_gene: TRBV30; d_gene: TRBD1; CDR3aa: CAWSPMAGGNYGYTF; CDR3nt: TGTGCCTGGAGTCCTATGGCAGGGGGCAACTATGGCTACACCTTC
len: 14; abundance: .; j_gene: TRBJ2-7; v_gene: TRBV2; d_gene: .; CDR3aa: CASRRRASSYEQYF; CDR3nt: TGTGCCAGCCGACGGAGGGCCAGCAGCTACGAGCAGTACTTC
len: 16; abundance: few; j_gene: TRBJ2-7; v_gene: TRBV28; d_gene: .; CDR3aa: CASSWAGAPGSYEQYF; CDR3nt: TGTGCCAGCAGTTGGGCCGGGGCACCCGGCTCCTACGAGCAGTACTTC
len: 16; abundance: .; j_gene: TRBJ2-3; v_gene: TRBV10-1; d_gene: .; CDR3aa: CASSEISGGSTDTQYF; CDR3nt: TGCGCCAGCAGTGAGATTTCTGGGGGGAGCACAGATACGCAGTATTTT
len: 15; abundance: .; j_gene: TRBJ1-2; v_gene: TRBV15; d_gene: .; CDR3aa: CATSRERGPNYGYTF; CDR3nt: TGTGCCACCAGCAGAGAAAGGGGACCTAACTATGGCTACACCTTC
len: 15; abundance: .; j_gene: TRBJ1-4; v_gene: TRBV4-1; d_gene: TRBD1; CDR3aa: CASSRGTALEGKLFF; CDR3nt: TGCGCCAGCAGCCGAGGGACAGCCCTTGAGGGAAAACTGTTTTTT
len: 14; abundance: .; j_gene: TRBJ1-2; v_gene: TRBV7-9; d_gene: TRBD1; CDR3aa: CASSLGDRNYGYTF; CDR3nt: TGTGCCAGCAGCTTAGGGGACAGAAACTATGGCTACACCTTC
len: 12; abundance: .; j_gene: TRBJ1-6; v_gene: TRBV28; d_gene: .; CDR3aa: CASSLWAGPLHF; CDR3nt: TGTGCCAGCAGTTTATGGGCTGGACCCCTCCACTTT
len: 14; abundance: .; j_gene: TRBJ1-1; v_gene: TRBV5-1; d_gene: TRBD1; CDR3aa: CASSSTGGSSEAFF; CDR3nt: TGCGCCAGCAGCAGCACAGGGGGTAGCTCTGAAGCTTTCTTT
len: 13; abundance: once; j_gene: TRBJ2-1; v_gene: TRBV5-4; d_gene: .; CDR3aa: CASSYRNDNEQFF; CDR3nt: TGTGCCAGCAGCTACAGGAACGACAATGAGCAGTTCTTC